This T cell receptor beta chain was documented in a study of T cell changes during pregnancy in multiple sclerosis. The CDR3 sequence is 15 residues long. Trimming removed 5 bases from V and 1 base from J, with 13 bases in between. Germline V gene lookup returns CDR1 SEHNR and CDR2 FQNEAQ (reference sequence). Generated by immunoSEQ multiplex PCR, the TCRdb table keeps only in-frame clones and is missing some. The table lists more than 15,000 clones, about nine tenths of them singletons. The chain uses TRBV7-9 and TRBJ2-3; perhaps TRBD2 as D (6 bases). The source material was CD8+ T cells from peripheral blood mononuclear cells, sampled in the second trimester of pregnancy. This sequence originates from a female donor in good health, enrolled as a control in a pregnancy study. The CDR3 loop is CASSGRGEGTDTQYF. In nucleotides, the CDR3 is TGTGCCAGCAGCGGGCGGGGCGAGGGCACAGATACGCAGTATTTT. Drawing the rest from reference TRBV7-9 and TRBJ2-3, the complete variable domain is DTGVSQNPRHKITKRGQNVTFRCDPISEHNRLYWYRQTLGQGPEFLTYFQNEAQLEKSRLLSDRFSAERPKGSFSTLEIQRTEQGDSAMYLCASSGRGEGTDTQYFGPGTRLTVL.